This TCR beta chain was identified during a study of high-grade serous ovarian cancer treatment subgroups. Whole-study context: Each sample yielded on average approximately 7,500 unique TCR beta rearrangements from roughly 15,000 reads.

Germline assignment: CDR1 SNHLY and CDR2 FYNNEI. This CDR3 region has 13 residues. The V and J ends lost 1 base and 3 bases respectively, with 7 bases between them. Tumor samples were obtained before definitive surgery or chemotherapy. A word on this clone: Its antigen is not known.

Study outcomes and limitations: Without spatial data, bulk sequencing limits insight into HGSC tumor diversity. CDR1 and CDR2 were left unanalyzed; analyses focused on CDR3.

The data were produced by immunoSEQ multiplex PCR, yet TCRdb's version contains in-frame clones alone and is incomplete. The sample includes under 1,500 clones, roughly 80% seen only once; the top ten take 6.5% to 8%. This rearrangement joins TRBV2 to TRBJ2-7; D might be TRBD1 (5 bases). This clonotype originated in a human donor with high-grade serous ovarian cancer. Sequences were obtained from tumor tissue. The CDR3 loop is CASSEGQFYEQYF. The CDR3 nucleotides read TGTGCCAGCAGTGAAGGACAGTTCTACGAGCAGTACTTC.